Following are 2 T cell receptor beta chains from one sample sequenced in a study of CD8 T cells in Susac syndrome. Random hexamers were used to reverse transcribe the RNA input (0.5 to 1 ug). TCRdb used MiXCR to reprocess the immunoSEQ multiplex PCR reads, holding one entry per CDR3 protein. The sample includes approximately 190,000 distinct CDR3 sequences, approximately 96% of them seen just once. The sequenced sample was CD4+ T cells from PBMCs. These receptors were taken from a human donor with Susac syndrome.

This chain links TRBV24-1 with TRBJ2-1; TRBD2 aligns across 12 bases. Trimming removed 5 bases from V and 4 bases from J; junction bases left unmatched: 5. From germline, CDR1 is KGHDR and CDR2 SFDVKD. The CDR3 length is 16 residues. This chain's CDR3 is CATSARTSGVYNEQFF. Here the CDR3 DNA reads TGTGCCACCAGTGCCCGGACTAGCGGGGTTTACAATGAGCAGTTCTTC.

Written as DNA, the CDR3 is TGTGCCAGCAGTCCCCGAGTGGCGAGAGGGGATACGCAGTATTTT. Protein sequence: CASSPRVARGDTQYF. J is TRBJ2-3 and V is TRBV27, with D tentatively TRBD2 (5 bases). Trimming cost V 5 bases and J 6 bases, with 18 bases left between them. There are 15 residues in the CDR3. Germline CDR1 reads MNHEY; CDR2 reads SMNVEV (reference sequence).